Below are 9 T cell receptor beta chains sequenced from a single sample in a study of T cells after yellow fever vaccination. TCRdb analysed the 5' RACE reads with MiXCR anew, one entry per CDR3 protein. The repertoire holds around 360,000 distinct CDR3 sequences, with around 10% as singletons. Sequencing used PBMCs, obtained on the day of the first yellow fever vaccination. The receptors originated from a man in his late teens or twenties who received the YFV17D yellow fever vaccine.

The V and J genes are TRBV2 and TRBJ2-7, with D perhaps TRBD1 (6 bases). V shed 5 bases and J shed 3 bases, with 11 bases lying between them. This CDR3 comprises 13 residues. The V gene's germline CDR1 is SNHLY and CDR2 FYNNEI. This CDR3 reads CASSITGIYEQYV. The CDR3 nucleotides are TGTGCCAGCAGTATAACAGGGATCTACGAGCAGTACGTC.

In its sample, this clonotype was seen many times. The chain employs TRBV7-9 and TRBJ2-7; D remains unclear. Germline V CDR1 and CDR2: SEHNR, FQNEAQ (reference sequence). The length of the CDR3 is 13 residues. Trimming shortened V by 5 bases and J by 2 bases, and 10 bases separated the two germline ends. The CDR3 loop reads CASSRQLPYEQYF. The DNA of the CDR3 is TGTGCCAGCAGCCGGCAGTTACCCTACGAGCAGTACTTC.

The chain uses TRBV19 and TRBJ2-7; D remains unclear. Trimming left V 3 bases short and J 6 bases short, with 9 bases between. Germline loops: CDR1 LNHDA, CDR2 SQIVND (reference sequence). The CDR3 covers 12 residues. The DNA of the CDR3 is TGTGCCAGTAGTATCGTACACGGCGAGCAGTACTTC. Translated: CASSIVHGEQYF.

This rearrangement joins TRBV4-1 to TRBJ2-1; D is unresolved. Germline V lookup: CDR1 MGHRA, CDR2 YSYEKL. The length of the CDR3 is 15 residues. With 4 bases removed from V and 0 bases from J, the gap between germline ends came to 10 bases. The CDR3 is CASSPDPVSYNEQFF. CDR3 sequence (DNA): TGCGCCAGCAGCCCGGACCCAGTCTCCTACAATGAGCAGTTCTTC.

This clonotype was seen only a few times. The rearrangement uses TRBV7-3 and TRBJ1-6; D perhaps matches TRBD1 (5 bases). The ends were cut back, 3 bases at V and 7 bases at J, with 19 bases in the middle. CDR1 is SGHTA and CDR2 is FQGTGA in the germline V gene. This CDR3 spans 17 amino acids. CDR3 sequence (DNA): TGTGCCAGCAGCTTGTCCGGGGGAGGGGAGCAGAATTCACCCCTCCACTTT. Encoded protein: CASSLSGGGEQNSPLHF.

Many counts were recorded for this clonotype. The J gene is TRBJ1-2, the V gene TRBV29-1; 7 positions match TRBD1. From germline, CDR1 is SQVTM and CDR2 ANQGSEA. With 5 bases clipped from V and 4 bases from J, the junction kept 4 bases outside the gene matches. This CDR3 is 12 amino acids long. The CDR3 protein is CSVRQGVYGYTF. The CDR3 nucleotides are TGCAGCGTTCGACAGGGAGTCTATGGCTACACCTTC.

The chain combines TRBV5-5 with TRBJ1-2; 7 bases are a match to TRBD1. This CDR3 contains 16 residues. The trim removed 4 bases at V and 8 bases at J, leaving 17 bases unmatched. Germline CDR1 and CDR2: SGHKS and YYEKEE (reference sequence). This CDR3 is CASSVLGDRVEGGYTF. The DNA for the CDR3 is TGTGCCAGCAGCGTACTGGGAGACAGGGTGGAAGGAGGCTACACCTTC.

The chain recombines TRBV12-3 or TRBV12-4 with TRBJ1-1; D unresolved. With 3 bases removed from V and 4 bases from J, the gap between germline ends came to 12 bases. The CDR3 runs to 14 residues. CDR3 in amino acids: CASSFNNWRTEAFF. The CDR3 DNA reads TGTGCCAGCAGTTTTAATAACTGGCGCACTGAAGCTTTCTTT.

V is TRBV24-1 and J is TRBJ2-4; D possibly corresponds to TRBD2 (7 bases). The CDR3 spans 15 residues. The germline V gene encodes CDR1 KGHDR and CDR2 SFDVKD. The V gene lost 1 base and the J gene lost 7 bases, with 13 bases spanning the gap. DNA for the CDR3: TGTGCCACCAGTGATTTAAAGGGGGGGGGGAACATTCAGTACTTC. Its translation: CATSDLKGGGNIQYF.